The sequence of this TCR beta chain was determined in a study of identical twins' blood T cells. One entry per CDR3 protein, called by TCRdb with MiXCR from the 5' RACE reads. Seen here are 400,000 or so distinct CDR3 sequences, roughly 28% observed once, and the top ten hold around 5.6%. The table lists this clonotype with a few counts. A much larger clone sits a single nucleotide away, making a read error possible. It is unclear where the CDR3 begins or ends on the DNA, so no DNA is shown, and the CDR3 is as TCRdb lists it. Germline V gives CDR1 SQVTM, CDR2 ANQGSEA. The CDR3 contains 13 residues when both ends are counted.

This clonotype was sampled from a woman aged 18 to 55 in good health. The rearrangement links TRBV29-1 to TRBJ1-2; TRBD1, the table's D call, was not compared with the DNA. Sequenced material: PBMCs. The CDR3 sequence: CSAMGGEFYGCTF.